This T cell receptor (beta chain) was sequenced in a study of CD8 T cells in ankylosing spondylitis. Study conclusions and caveats: Existing reports had already noted some motif variants in reactive arthritis synovial fluid and blood. Among TCR beta sequences, a motif of eight highly homologous variants appeared characteristic of ankylosing spondylitis blood. Disease-linked clones reportedly concentrated significantly in matched ankylosing spondylitis synovial fluid.

Quantitative 5'-RACE with molecular barcodes generated TCR beta libraries. Each CDR3 protein gets one entry after TCRdb re-called the 5' RACE reads with MiXCR. The data contain 250,000 to 350,000 distinct CDR3 sequences, 20% of them singletons. Concerning this clonotype: Its antigen is as yet unknown.

The V gene lost 0 bases and the J gene lost 6 bases, with 14 bases spanning the gap. The CDR3 covers 14 residues. Germline CDR1 is SQVTM and CDR2 is ANQGSEA. The chain couples TRBV29-1 to TRBJ1-2; no clear D gene. Sequenced input: blood, either unsorted or a sorted T cell fraction (not recorded which). The TCR originated in a male donor with ankylosing spondylitis or in good health (not recorded which). Here the CDR3 reads CSVEDQDRRDGYTF. The DNA of the CDR3 is TGCAGCGTTGAAGACCAGGACCGACGGGATGGCTACACCTTC. The full variable domain, in which reference TRBV29-1 and TRBJ1-2 provide the parts outside the CDR3, is SAVISQKPSRDICQRGTSLTIQCQVDSQVTMMFWYRQQPGQSLTLIATANQGSEATYESGFVIDKFPISRPNLTFSTLTVSNMSPEDSSIYLCSVEDQDRRDGYTFGSGTRLTVV.